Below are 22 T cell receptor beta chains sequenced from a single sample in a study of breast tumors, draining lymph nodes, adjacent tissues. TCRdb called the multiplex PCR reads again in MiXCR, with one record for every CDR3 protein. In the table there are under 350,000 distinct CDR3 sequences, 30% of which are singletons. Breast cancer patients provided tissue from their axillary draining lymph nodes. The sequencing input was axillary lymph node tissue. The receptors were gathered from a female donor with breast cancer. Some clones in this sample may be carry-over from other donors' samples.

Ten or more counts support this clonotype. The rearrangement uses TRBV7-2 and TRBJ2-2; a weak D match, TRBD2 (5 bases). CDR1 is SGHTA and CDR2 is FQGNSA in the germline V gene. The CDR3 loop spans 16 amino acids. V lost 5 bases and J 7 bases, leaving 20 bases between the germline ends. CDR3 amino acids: CASSQRAIGGGGELFF. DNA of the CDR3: TGTGCCAGCAGCCAAAGGGCCATCGGAGGTGGCGGGGAGCTGTTTTTT.

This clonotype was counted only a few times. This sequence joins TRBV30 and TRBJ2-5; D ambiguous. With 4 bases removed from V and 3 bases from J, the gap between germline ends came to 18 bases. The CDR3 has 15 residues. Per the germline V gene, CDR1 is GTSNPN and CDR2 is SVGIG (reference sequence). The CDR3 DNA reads TGTGCCTGGAATCAGGTGTCGCGAGTCAAAGAGACCCAGTACTTC. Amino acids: CAWNQVSRVKETQYF.

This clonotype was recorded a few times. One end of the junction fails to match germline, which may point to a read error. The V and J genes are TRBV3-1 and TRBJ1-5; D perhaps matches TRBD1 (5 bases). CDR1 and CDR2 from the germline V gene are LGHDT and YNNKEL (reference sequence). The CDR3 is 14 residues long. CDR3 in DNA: TGTGCCAGCAGCTACGGGACTGGCGATCAGTCCCAGCATTTT. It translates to CASSYGTGDQSQHF.

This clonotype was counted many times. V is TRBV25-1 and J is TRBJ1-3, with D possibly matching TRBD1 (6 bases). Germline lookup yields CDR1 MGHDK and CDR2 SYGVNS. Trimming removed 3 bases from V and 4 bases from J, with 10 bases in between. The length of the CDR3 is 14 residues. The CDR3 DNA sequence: TGTGCCAGCAGTGATCCAGGGGTGGGAAACACCATATATTTT. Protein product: CASSDPGVGNTIYF.

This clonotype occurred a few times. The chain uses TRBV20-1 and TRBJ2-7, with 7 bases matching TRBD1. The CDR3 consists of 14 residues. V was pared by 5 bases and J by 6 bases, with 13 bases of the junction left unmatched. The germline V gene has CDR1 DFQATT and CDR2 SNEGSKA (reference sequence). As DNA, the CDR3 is TGCAGTGCTCGCCTCCGGGACAGAATCTCCGAGCAGTACTTC. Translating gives CSARLRDRISEQYF.

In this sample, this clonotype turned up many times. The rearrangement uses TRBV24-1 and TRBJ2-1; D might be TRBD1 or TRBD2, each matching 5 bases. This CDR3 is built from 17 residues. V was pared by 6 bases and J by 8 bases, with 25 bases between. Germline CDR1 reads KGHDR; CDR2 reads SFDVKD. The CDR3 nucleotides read TGTGCCACCAGTCGTAAGTCTCTTCGGGACCGCCAGGATGAGCAGTTCTTC. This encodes CATSRKSLRDRQDEQFF.

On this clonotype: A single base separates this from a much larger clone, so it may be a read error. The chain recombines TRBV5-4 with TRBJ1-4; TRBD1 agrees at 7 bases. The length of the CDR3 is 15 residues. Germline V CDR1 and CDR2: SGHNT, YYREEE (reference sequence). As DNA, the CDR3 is TGTGCCAGCAGAACCGGGACAGCGAATAATGAAAAACTGTCTTTT. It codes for CASRTGTANNEKLSF.

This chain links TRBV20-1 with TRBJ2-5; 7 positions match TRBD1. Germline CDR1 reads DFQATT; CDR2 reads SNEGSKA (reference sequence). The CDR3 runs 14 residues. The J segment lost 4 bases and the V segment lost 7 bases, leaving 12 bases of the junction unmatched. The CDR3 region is CSVYDRTGGETQYF. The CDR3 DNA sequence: TGCAGTGTATACGACAGGACAGGCGGAGAGACCCAGTACTTC.

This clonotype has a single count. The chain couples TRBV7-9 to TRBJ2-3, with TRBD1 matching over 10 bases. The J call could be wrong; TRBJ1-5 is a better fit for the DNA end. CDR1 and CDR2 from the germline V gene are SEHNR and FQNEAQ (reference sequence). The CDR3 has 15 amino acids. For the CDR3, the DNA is TGTGCCAGCAGCCAGGGACAGGGGACATCTGTTGAGCAGCATTTT. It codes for CASSQGQGTSVEQHF.

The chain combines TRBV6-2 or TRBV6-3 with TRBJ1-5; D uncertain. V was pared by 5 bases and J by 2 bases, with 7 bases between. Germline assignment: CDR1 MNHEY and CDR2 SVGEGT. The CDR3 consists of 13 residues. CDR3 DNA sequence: TGTGCCAGCAGTGATATGGGCAATCAGCCCCAGCATTTT. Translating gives CASSDMGNQPQHF.

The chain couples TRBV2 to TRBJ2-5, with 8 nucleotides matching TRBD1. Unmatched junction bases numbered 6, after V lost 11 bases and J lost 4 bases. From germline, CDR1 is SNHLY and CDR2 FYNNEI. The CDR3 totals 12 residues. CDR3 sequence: CAVDRGRETQYF. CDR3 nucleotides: TGTGCCGTCGACAGGGGTCGAGAGACCCAGTACTTC.

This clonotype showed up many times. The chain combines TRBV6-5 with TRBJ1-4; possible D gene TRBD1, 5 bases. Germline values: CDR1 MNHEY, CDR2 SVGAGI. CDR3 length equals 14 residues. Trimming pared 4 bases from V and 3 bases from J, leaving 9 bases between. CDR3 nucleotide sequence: TGTGCCAGCAGTTTTGACAGCCCTAATGAAAAACTGTTTTTT. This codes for CASSFDSPNEKLFF.

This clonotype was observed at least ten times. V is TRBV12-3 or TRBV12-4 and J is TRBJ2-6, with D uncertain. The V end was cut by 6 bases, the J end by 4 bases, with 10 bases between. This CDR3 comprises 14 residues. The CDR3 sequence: CASRKSEGANVLTF. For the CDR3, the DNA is TGTGCCAGCAGAAAATCGGAGGGGGCCAACGTCCTGACTTTC.

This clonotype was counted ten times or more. Here the CDR3 reads CASSGRLPGANVLTF. In DNA form, the CDR3 reads TGTGCCAGCAGTGGTAGATTACCGGGGGCCAACGTCCTGACTTTC. The rearrangement links TRBV2 to TRBJ2-6, with D uncertain. CDR3 length: 15 amino acids. Trimming took 4 bases from V and 4 from J, leaving 11 bases between them. The germline gives CDR1 SNHLY, CDR2 FYNNEI.

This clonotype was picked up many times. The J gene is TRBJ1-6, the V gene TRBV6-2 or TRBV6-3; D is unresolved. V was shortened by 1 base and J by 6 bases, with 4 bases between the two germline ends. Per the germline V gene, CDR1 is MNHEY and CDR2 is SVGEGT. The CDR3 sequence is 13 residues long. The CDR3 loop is CASSYYGNSPLHF. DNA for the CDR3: TGTGCCAGCAGTTACTATGGTAATTCACCCCTCCACTTT.

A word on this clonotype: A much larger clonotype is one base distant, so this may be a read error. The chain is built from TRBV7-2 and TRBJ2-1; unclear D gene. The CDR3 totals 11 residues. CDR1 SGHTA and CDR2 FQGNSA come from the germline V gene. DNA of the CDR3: TGTGCCAGCACCCGGGTCAATGAGCAGTCCTTC. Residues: CASTRVNEQSF. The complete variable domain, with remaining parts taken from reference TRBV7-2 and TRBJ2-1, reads GAGVSQSPSNKVTEKGKDVELRCDPISGHTALYWYRQSLGQGLEFLIYFQGNSAPDKSGLPSDRFSAERTGGSVSTLTIQRTQQEDSAVYLCASTRVNEQSFGPGTRLTVL.

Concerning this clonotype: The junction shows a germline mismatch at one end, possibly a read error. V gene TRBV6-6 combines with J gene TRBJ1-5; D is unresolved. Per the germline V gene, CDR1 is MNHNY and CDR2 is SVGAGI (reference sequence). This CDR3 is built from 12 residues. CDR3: CASSHSGQPQHF. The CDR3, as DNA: TGTGCCAGCAGTCACTCCGGTCAGCCCCAGCATTTT.

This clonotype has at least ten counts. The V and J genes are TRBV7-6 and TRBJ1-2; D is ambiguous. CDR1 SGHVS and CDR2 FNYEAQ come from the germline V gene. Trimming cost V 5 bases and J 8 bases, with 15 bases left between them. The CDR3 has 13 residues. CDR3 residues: CASSERGDGGYTF. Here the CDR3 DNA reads TGTGCCAGCAGCGAACGGGGAGACGGGGGCTACACCTTC. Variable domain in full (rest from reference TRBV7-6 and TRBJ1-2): GAGVSQSPRYKVTKRGQDVALRCDPISGHVSLYWYRQALGQGPEFLTYFNYEAQQDKSGLPNDRFSAERPEGSISTLTIQRTEQRDSAMYRCASSERGDGGYTFGSGTRLTVV.

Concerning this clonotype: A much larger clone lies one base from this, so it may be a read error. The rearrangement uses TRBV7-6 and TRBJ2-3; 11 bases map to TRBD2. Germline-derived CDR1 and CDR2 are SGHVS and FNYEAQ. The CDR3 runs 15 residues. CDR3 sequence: CASSPVAGGPDTQCF. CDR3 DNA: TGTGCCAGCAGCCCCGTAGCGGGAGGGCCAGATACGCAGTGTTTT.

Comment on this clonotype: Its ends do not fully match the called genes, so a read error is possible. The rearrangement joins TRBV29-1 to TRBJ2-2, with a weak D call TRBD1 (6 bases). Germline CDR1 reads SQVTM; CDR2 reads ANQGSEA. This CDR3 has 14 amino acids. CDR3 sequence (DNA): TGCAGCGTTGCATGGGACATATACACTGGGGAGCTATTTTTT. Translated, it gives CSVAWDIYTGELFF.

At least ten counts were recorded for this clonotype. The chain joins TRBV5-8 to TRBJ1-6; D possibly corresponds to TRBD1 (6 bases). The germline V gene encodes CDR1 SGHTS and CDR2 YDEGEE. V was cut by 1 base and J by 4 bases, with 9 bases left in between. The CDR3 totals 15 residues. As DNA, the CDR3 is TGTGCCAGCAGCTTGATGGGGGCTTATAATTCACCCCTCCACTTT. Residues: CASSLMGAYNSPLHF.

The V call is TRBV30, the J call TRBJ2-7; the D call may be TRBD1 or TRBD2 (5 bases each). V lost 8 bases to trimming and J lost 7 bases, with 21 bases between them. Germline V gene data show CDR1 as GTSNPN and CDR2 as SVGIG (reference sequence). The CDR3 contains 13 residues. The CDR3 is CAVRIRDRGEQYF. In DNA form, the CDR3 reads TGTGCCGTAAGAATCCGGGACCGCGGAGAGCAGTACTTC.